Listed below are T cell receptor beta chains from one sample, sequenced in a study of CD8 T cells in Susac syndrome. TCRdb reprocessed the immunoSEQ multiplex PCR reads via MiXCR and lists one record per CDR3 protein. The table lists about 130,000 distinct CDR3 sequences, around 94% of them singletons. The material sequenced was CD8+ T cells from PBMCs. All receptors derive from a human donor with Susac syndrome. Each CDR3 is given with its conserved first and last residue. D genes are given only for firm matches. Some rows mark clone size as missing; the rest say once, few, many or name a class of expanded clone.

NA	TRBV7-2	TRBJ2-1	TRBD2	TGTGCCAGCAGCCCCGGGTTAGCGGGGGCCGACTCCTACAATGAGCAGTTCTTC	CASSPGLAGADSYNEQFF
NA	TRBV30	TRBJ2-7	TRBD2	TGTGCCTGGAGTGTTGGACTAGCGGGATACGAGCAGTACTTC	CAWSVGLAGYEQYF
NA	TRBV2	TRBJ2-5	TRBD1	TGTGCCAGCAAGAAAACAGGGGGAGAAGAGACCCAGTACTTC	CASKKTGGEETQYF
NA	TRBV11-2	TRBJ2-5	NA	TGTGCCAGCAGCTTAGGAGGAACAGCAGTCCAAGAGACCCAGTACTTC	CASSLGGTAVQETQYF
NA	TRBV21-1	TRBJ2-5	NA	TGTGCCAGCAGCAAACGAGGGCCCGGGGGACAAGAGACCCAGTACTTC	CASSKRGPGGQETQYF
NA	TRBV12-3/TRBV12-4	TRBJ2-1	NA	TGTGCCAGCAGTCACGAGGGGAAGGGGGGATTCGATGAGCAGTTCTTC	CASSHEGKGGFDEQFF
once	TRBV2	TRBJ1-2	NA	TGTGCCAGCAGTGAACGGACAGCACGCTATTTCGGCTACACCTTC	CASSERTARYFGYTF
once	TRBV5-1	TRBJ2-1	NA	TGCGCCAGCAGCTCGCCTTGGACGCGGCTTGAGCAAACTTACAATGAGCAGTTCTTC	CASSSPWTRLEQTYNEQFF
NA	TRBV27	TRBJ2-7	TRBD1	TGTGCCAGCAGTCCTTCGACAGGGGACGGGTACGAGCAGTACTTC	CASSPSTGDGYEQYF
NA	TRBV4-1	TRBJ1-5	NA	TGCGCCAGCAGCCAAGCTCGCTATAGCAATCAGCCCCAGCATTTT	CASSQARYSNQPQHF
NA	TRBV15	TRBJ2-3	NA	TGTGCCACCAGCAGAGAGAGGGCAGATACGCAGTATTTT	CATSRERADTQYF
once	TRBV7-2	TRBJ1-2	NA	TGTGCCAGCCAACCCTGGGGTTCCACCGCTAACTATGGCTACACCTTC	CASQPWGSTANYGYTF
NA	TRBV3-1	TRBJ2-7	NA	TGTGCCAGCAGCCAAGATTTAGGCTCCTACGAGCAGTACTTC	CASSQDLGSYEQYF
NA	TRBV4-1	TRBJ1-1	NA	TGCGCCAGCAGCCAAGAGTTCGGGGGGAACACTGAAGCTTTCTTT	CASSQEFGGNTEAFF
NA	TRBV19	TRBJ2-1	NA	TGTGCCAGTAGTATAGATTCCGGGGTGGGTCACAATGAGCAGTTCTTC	CASSIDSGVGHNEQFF
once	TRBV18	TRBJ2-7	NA	TGTGCCAGCTCACCCCACGTACGCTACGAGCAGTACTTC	CASSPHVRYEQYF
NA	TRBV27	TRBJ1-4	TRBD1	TGTGCCAGCAGTTCGACCGGACAGGGGCTTGAAAAACTGTTTTTT	CASSSTGQGLEKLFF
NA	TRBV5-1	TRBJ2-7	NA	TGCGCCAGCAGCTTCGGGCTAGTTTACGAGCAGTACTTC	CASSFGLVYEQYF
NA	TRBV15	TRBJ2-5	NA	TGTGCCACCAGCAGAGTTACTGGGGAAGAGACCCAGTACTTC	CATSRVTGEETQYF
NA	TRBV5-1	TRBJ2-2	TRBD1	TGCGCCAGCAGCTTGATAGAAACAGGGGTAACCGGGGAGCTGTTTTTT	CASSLIETGVTGELFF
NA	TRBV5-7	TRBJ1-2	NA	TGTGCCAGCAGCTTGGAAGCTCGGGGGTGTATGTATGGCTACACCTTC	CASSLEARGCMYGYTF
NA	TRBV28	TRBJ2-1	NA	TGTGCCAGCAGTTTGACTCCGAATGAGCAGTTCTTC	CASSLTPNEQFF
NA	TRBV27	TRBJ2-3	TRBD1	TGTGCCAGTTCCGGGACAGGGGCAGATACGCAGTATTTT	CASSGTGADTQYF
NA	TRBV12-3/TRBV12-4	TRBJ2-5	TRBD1	TGTGCCAGCAGCCCCGCTGGTAGGGGGCAAGAGACCCGGTACTTC	CASSPAGRGQETRYF
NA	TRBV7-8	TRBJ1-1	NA	TGTGCCAGCAGCTTGTGGCGAGCTGGCGGCTCTGAAGCTTTCTTT	CASSLWRAGGSEAFF
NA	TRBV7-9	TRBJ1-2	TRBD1	TGTGCCAGCGCGGGACAGGCAAACTATGGCTACACCTTC	CASAGQANYGYTF
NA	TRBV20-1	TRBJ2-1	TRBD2	TGCAGTGCTAGAGGCCCTGGGACTAGCGGGGGCCTTTCCTACAATGAGCAGTTCTTC	CSARGPGTSGGLSYNEQFF
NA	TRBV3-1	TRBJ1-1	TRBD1	TGTGCCAGCAGCCTTGGACAGGGTGATGAAGCTTTCTTT	CASSLGQGDEAFF
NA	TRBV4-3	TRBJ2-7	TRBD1	TGCGCCAGCAGCCATGACTCCGGGACAGTGTCCTACGAGCAGTACTTC	CASSHDSGTVSYEQYF
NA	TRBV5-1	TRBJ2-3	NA	TGCGCCAGCAACGGCGGAGATACGCAGTATTTT	CASNGGDTQYF
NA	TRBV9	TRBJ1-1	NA	TGTGCCAGCAGCGACCGACCAGCGGAGGGGGAATTCACTGAAGCTTTCTTT	CASSDRPAEGEFTEAFF
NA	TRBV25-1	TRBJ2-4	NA	TGTGCCAGCAGTGAACAGGGTGTTACGCAGCCGGCCACCAAAAACATTCAGTACTTC	CASSEQGVTQPATKNIQYF
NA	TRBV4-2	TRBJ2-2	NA	TGTGCCAGCAGCCAAGAGCCCAGAACTAACACCGGGGAGCTGTTTTTT	CASSQEPRTNTGELFF
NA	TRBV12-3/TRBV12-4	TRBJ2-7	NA	TGTGCCAGCACCCTGGGACACTTCTACGAGCAGTACTTC	CASTLGHFYEQYF
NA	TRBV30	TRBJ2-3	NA	TGTGCCTGGAGTGCTGTCTCCTTGGGGGTCACAGATACGCAGTATTTT	CAWSAVSLGVTDTQYF
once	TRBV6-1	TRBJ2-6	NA	TGTGCCAGCAGTGGCAGGGACTCCGAAACTCTCTCTGGGGCCAACGTCCTGACTTTC	CASSGRDSETLSGANVLTF
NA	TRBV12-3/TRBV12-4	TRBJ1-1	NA	TGTGCCAGCAGTACACGGGACACTGAAGCTTTCTTT	CASSTRDTEAFF
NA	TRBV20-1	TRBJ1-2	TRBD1	TGCAGTGCAAACAGGGGGTCATTCGATGGCTACACCTTC	CSANRGSFDGYTF
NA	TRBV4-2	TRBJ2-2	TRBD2	TGTGCCAGCAGCCGACTAGCGGGAGACACCGGGGAGCTGTTTTTT	CASSRLAGDTGELFF
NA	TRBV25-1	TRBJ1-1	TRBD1	TGTGCCAGCAGTGGACGGGACAGCGTAGTTAACACTGAAGCTTTCTTT	CASSGRDSVVNTEAFF
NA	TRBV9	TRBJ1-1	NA	TGTGCCAGCACGCCCTACGGGGACCCCCGCACTGAAGCTTTCTTT	CASTPYGDPRTEAFF